The 4 T cell receptor beta chains reported below all come from one sample, sequenced in a study of control samples from healthy donors and cancer patients. Profiling relied on immunoSEQ multiplex PCR, and the TCRdb table lists in-frame clones only, not all of them. Among around 28,000 clones listed, approximately 87% were seen once. Material: PBMCs. These receptors all stem from a woman between 40 and 50 years old with lung cancer.

This rearrangement joins TRBV5-5 to TRBJ1-4; weak D call: TRBD1 (5 bases). The ends were cut back, 2 bases at V and 5 bases at J, with 13 bases in the middle. CDR3 size: 15 residues. Germline-derived CDR1 and CDR2 are SGHKS and YYEKEE (reference sequence). The CDR3 DNA reads TGTGCCAGCAGCTTCCTTCAGGGAATCAATGAAAAACTGTTTTTT. Translated, it gives CASSFLQGINEKLFF. The entire variable domain, with the rest obtained from reference TRBV5-5 and TRBJ1-4, is as follows: DAGVTQSPTHLIKTRGQQVTLRCSPISGHKSVSWYQQVLGQGPQFIFQYYEKEERGRGNFPDRFSARQFPNYSSELNVNALLLGDSALYLCASSFLQGINEKLFFGSGTQLSVL.

The DNA of the CDR3 is TGTGCCACCAGTGATACGGGACTAGCGGGGGGTAATGAGCAGTTCTTC. Its translation is CATSDTGLAGGNEQFF. V is TRBV24-1 and J is TRBJ2-1, with 15 bases that match TRBD2. J gave up 7 bases and V 3 bases, and 3 bases lay outside the gene matches. Per germline, CDR1 KGHDR and CDR2 SFDVKD. This CDR3 is 16 amino acids long.

The chain joins TRBV7-8 to TRBJ1-3, with 7 bases identical to TRBD1. The V segment lost 4 bases and the J segment 2 bases; nucleotides outside the gene matches: 5. Germline lookup yields CDR1 SGHVS and CDR2 FQNEAQ. The CDR3 spans 15 residues. The CDR3 DNA reads as TGTGCCAGCAGCTCAGGGGGGTTCGCTGGAAACACCATATATTTT. This gives the protein CASSSGGFAGNTIYF. Supplemented by reference TRBV7-8 and TRBJ1-3, the full variable domain reads GAGVSQSPRYKVAKRGQDVALRCDPISGHVSLFWYQQALGQGPEFLTYFQNEAQLDKSGLPSDRFFAERPEGSVSTLKIQRTQQEDSAVYLCASSSGGFAGNTIYFGEGSWLTVV.

The V gene is TRBV6-2 or TRBV6-3, the J gene TRBJ2-3; D not resolved. Deletions cut 4 bases from V and 0 bases from J, with 11 bases between. CDR3 length: 15 residues. CDR1 is MNHEY, CDR2 SVGEGT, per germline. Here the CDR3 reads CASSSGSFSTDTQYF. For the CDR3, the DNA is TGTGCCAGCAGTTCTGGGTCCTTTAGCACAGATACGCAGTATTTT.